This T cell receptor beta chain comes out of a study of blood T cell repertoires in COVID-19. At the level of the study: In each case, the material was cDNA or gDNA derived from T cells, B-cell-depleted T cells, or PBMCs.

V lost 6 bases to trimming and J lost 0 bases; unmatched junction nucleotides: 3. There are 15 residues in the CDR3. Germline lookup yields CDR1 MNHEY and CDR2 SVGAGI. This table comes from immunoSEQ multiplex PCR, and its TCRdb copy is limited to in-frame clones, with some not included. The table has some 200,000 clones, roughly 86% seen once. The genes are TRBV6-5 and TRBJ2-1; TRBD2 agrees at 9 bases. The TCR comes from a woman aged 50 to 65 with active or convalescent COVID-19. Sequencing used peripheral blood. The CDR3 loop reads CASRLAGVSYNEQFF. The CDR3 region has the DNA TGTGCCAGCAGATTAGCGGGGGTCTCCTACAATGAGCAGTTCTTC.